This entry features one T cell receptor (beta chain) sequence. Its antigen target is currently unknown. It has no much larger one-base neighbor in the sample; base qualities were not kept. This specimen comes from a study of cytomegalovirus exposure and HLA in healthy donors (dated by TCRdb to between 2016 and 2019). Regarding the study in general: In an earlier analysis of fewer than 750 of the donors, 250 to 300 Gb of sequence data and roughly 100 million unique TCR beta sequences from roughly 190 million T cells were reported. Approximately 300 gigabases of sequencing data and approximately 92 million unique TCR sequences made up an early release that covered approximately 700 HLA-typed donors. Among the approximately 420 genotyped donors, around 79% belonged to the genetic ancestry cluster associated with self-reported Caucasian donors. The aim of the study was to test whether cataloging public T cell receptors could identify signatures of past pathogen exposure. The study used immunosequencing to profile the T cell repertoires of 600 to 850 subjects and linked those repertoires to cytomegalovirus serostatus. A separate validation cohort of approximately 120 different subjects was used in addition to the roughly 670-subject first cohort. High-throughput TCR immunosequencing, statistical association of individual TCRs with disease status, and machine learning were combined to predict cytomegalovirus infection status. A later analysis re-analyzed previously published TCR beta repertoires from approximately 700 donors and added high-resolution HLA genotyping to study TCR occurrence patterns. Rather than using new phenotypic data, the later analysis identified candidate immune exposures from TCR beta sequences and from how often those sequences occurred across donors. An earlier analysis of nearly 600 of the donors applied high-throughput TCR beta sequencing to assess whether each TCR beta V gene segment acted as functional or pseudogenic. Alongside the repertoire data, information on donor age, sex, ethnicity and CMV serostatus was compiled. A later genetic analysis took genome-wide SNP genotypes for about 55% of the 666 donors and used that subset as a discovery cohort. Every discovery cohort repertoire had been produced on one sequencing platform. Both class I and class II loci were covered by HLA typing, at four-digit resolution. The number of typed donors differed by locus: roughly 620-640 for A, B, C, DRB1 and DQB1; some 540 for DQA1; some 610 for DPA1; and around 490 for DPB1. Because of strong linkage in the cohort, roughly 5 DR-DQ haplotypes were treated as single units for association and clustering. Among about 400 genotyped donors of the cohort, an average of around 220,000 unique TCR beta nucleotide sequences was sequenced per donor, of which about 18% were non-productive. Broad study findings and their caveats: Most CMV-associated TCR beta chains appeared to be HLA-restricted in a later analysis, and the HLA associations seemed to be driven largely by CMV exposure. A cluster of highly shared sequence variants was judged likely to represent a technical artifact of the sequencing pipeline. Because counts were too low, around 18 rarely observed V segments, including chromosome 9 orphons, were left out of the earlier analysis of several hundred of the donors. Presence/absence analyses assumed roughly uniform sequencing depth across donors, an assumption that may not hold. In a later analysis, some 17,000 TCR beta sequences were associated with specific HLA alleles at a false discovery rate of 0.05. A later genetic analysis associated a missense DCLRE1C variant with V-gene and J-gene trimming of TCR beta chains, and an independent cohort replicated the association. CMV serostatus was the only immune exposure information available for the cohort. Some IMGT-functional V segments, including TRBV6-2 and TRBV6-3, could not be told apart with the 87-base-pair reads, so those segments were excluded. The authors suggested that the approach could potentially be extended to other disease states and immunological phenotypes. In an earlier analysis of some 640 of the donors, most TCR beta V segments were observed in productive rearrangements about 90% or about 30% of the time, broadly matching IMGT annotations. Compared with equally common non-associated chains, HLA-associated TCR beta chains in a later analysis were more clonally expanded and had lower generation probabilities. Across donors, most TCR sequences were observed very rarely, whereas some public TCRs were present in many individuals. The study gave a list of some 150 TCR beta chains associated with cytomegalovirus. In both the original and validation cohorts, the classifier was reported to diagnose cytomegalovirus status with high specificity and sensitivity. In a later analysis, the rate of TCR association differed among HLA loci, with DRB1 alleles having the most associated TCRs and HLA-C alleles having the fewest. A few of the identified cytomegalovirus-associated TCR beta chains were confirmed in vitro to be specific for cytomegalovirus antigens. A further reported finding was that TCR beta sequences accurately predicted the HLA-A and HLA-B alleles for most subjects in the first cohort. According to a later genetic analysis, donors in an Asian-associated ancestry cluster had fewer N-insertions in productive TCRs than the approximately 690-donor mean. In a later analysis, several top co-occurrence clusters were reported to appear linked to parvovirus B19, influenza, CMV and Epstein-Barr virus. Assigning TCR associations to individual alleles was difficult when HLA alleles, especially DR and DQ, strongly co-occurred. Linkage disequilibrium might explain the correlated functional status among segregating V segments, but an unknown experimental factor could not be excluded. Only TCR beta chains were sequenced in this cohort, and the absence of alpha or paired-chain data limited detectable features. Because some donors lacked HLA typing at each locus, the association tests relied only on the typed subset.

Measured from the cysteine to the phenylalanine, the CDR3 is 16 residues long. Solely the CDR3 DNA is kept, with 48 bases framed from the first base. In the germline V gene, CDR1 corresponds to SGHVS and CDR2 to FQNEAQ. From V the trimming removes 5 bases and from J it removes 3 bases, while the gene matches leave 9 bases of the junction unaccounted for. The cohort consisted of 666 healthy bone marrow donors. At the time of sampling, all cohort members were nominally healthy, though unrecorded immune exposures were likely present. The donor tested CMV seropositive and was one of the 289 seropositive cohort members. Each donor provided a peripheral blood sample, and peripheral blood mononuclear cells were used for TCR beta sequencing. Genomic DNA extraction from the blood cell samples was performed with the Qiagen DNeasy Blood Extraction Kit. Receptor libraries were prepared by the immunoSEQ multiplex PCR assay. A mixture of 60 forward primers for TCR Vbeta segments and 13 reverse primers for TCR Jbeta segments was used in the multiplex PCR. The CDR3 region of rearranged TCR beta genes was amplified from genomic DNA with a multiplex PCR assay. Amplified TCR beta libraries were sequenced as 87-base-pair reads on the Illumina HiSeq System. The authors processed their data as follows. In a later analysis, around 80 million unique TCR beta chains were counted across the approximately 670 repertoires, and approximately 9.9 million of these chains were shared by at least two donors. A nearest-neighbor algorithm error-corrected the raw reads and collapsed the reads into unique sequences, merging closely related sequences to remove PCR and sequencing errors. V, D and J gene segments were assigned by aligning CDR3 sequences to IMGT reference sequences. For a sequence to be retained, a match of at least six nucleotides was required to both a V gene segment and a J gene segment. A rearrangement was called productive if the CDR3 had no stop codons and remained in frame with V and J, and every other rearrangement was called non-productive. CDR3 was defined according to IMGT convention as the region running from the second conserved V-encoded cysteine to the conserved J-encoded phenylalanine. Sequences without an unambiguous match to a single V gene segment were excluded from the earlier analysis of a few hundred of the donors. An earlier analysis of around 600 of the donors classified V segments as functional when productive rearrangements were above 56.7% and as segregating when the standard deviation between donors was above 5%. A statistical classification framework was built to diagnose cytomegalovirus status from the catalog of TCR beta chain sequences. A later analysis assigned V and J genes by comparing TCR nucleotide sequences with IMGT/GENE-DB human TR gene sequences. In a later analysis, CDR3 sequences and most-parsimonious VDJ recombination scenarios were assigned using the TCRdist pipeline. In a later analysis, each TCR beta chain was defined by its CDR3 amino acid sequence together with its V-gene family, and reads lacking a unique V-gene family were excluded. A later analysis removed 550 to 700 highly shared, low-generation-probability nucleotide sequences to deal with suspected cross-contamination and a sequencing artifact. In a later analysis, a clonal expansion index was calculated for each public chain from normalized within-repertoire ranks of inferred template counts. A later analysis computed generation probabilities with a VDJ recombination model fitted to out-of-frame rearrangements, and checked the results against IGoR. Hypergeometric tests were used in a later analysis to score TCR-TCR, TCR-HLA and TCR-CMV co-occurrence, with a repertoire-size bias correction applied to the TCR pairs. To estimate false discovery rates, a later analysis permuted the HLA or CMV assignments 20 times. In a later analysis, co-occurring TCRs were grouped using DBSCAN, and TCRdist sequence similarity was added for clustering within HLA-allele-positive subsets. Repertoires with fewer than 30,000 or more than 120,000 public chains, plus five repertoires with anomalous nucleotide sharing, were excluded from co-occurrence clustering. Not all clones reach the TCRdb copy of this immuneACCESS table, which keeps in-frame sequences only. Checked studies attribute under half of the gap to unresolved V genes and leave the rest unexplained. The D gene and trimming were derived from the DNA, and the V and J assignments and clone size from that table. Within this sample are roughly 130,000 clones, with 74% of them counted one time only. In total, the top ten clones hold around 5.5% of the sample.

This TCR was recovered from a woman between 50 and 59 years old in good health and CMV-seropositive. The specimen sequenced was PBMCs. The chain uses TRBV7-8 and TRBJ2-7, with 11 junctional bases fitting TRBD1. The DNA reads TGTGCCAGCAGCCCTCGGGACAGGGGGGAGTTCTACGAGCAGTACTTC. This translates into CASSPRDRGEFYEQYF.